This T cell receptor beta chain came from a study of shared clonotypes between healthy human individuals. General observations from the study: Naive subsets usually exceeded memory subsets in estimated richness.

The CDR3 totals 13 residues. Germline V gene sequence: CDR1 MNHEY, CDR2 SVGAGI. The V segment lost 8 bases and the J segment 7 bases; nucleotides outside the gene matches: 8. The assay was carried out at the deep level. Some clones are missing from TCRdb's copy, which holds only in-frame ones; the method was immunoSEQ multiplex PCR. This repertoire shows under 650,000 clones, 90% to 96% found once; its top ten account for 0.055% to 0.075%. As for this clone: Its specificity is not known.

The clonotype originates from a woman in her 30s in good health. The chain has TRBV6-5 and TRBJ1-5, with 7 positions matching TRBD1. Sample: naive CD4+ T cells sorted from blood. Sample subset: CD45RA+ positively selected. The CDR3 here is CASRRQGDQPQHF. In nucleotides, the CDR3 is TGTGCCAGCCGACGACAGGGAGACCAGCCCCAGCATTTT.